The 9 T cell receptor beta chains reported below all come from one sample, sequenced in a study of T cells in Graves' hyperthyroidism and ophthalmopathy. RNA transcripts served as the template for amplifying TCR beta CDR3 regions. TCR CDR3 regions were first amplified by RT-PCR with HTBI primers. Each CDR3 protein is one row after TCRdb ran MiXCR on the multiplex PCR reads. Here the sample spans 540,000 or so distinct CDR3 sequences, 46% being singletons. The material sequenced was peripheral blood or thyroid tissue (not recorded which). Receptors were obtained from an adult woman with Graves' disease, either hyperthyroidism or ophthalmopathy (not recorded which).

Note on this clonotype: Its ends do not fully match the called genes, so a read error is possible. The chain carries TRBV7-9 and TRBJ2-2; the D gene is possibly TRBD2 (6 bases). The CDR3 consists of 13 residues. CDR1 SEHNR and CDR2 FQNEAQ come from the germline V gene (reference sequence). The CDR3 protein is CASSLDGSGGLFF. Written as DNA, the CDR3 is TGTGCCAGCAGCTTAGATGGTTCCGGGGGGCTGTTTTTT.

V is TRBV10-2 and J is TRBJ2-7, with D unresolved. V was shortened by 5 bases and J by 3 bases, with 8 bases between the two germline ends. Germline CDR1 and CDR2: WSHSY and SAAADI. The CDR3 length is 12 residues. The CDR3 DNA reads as TGCGCCAGCAGTAGGCCTATCTACGAGCAGTACTTC. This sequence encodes CASSRPIYEQYF.

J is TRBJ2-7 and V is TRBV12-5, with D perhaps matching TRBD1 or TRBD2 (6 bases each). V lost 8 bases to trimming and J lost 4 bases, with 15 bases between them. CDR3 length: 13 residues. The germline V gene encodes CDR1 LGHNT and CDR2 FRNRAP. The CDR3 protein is CASLYRDWYEQYF. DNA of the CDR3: TGTGCTAGTTTATACAGGGACTGGTACGAGCAGTACTTC.

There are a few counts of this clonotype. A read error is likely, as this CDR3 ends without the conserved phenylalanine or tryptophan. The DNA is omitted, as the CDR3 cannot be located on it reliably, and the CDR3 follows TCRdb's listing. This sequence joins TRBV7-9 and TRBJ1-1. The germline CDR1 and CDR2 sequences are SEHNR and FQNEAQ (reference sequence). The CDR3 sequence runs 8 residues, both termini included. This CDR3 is CASSLGLP.

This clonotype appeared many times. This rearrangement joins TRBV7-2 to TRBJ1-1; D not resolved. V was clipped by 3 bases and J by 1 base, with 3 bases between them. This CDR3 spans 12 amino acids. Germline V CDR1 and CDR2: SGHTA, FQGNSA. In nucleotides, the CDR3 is TGTGCCAGCAGCTTTCCGAACACTGAAGCTTTCTTT. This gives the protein CASSFPNTEAFF.

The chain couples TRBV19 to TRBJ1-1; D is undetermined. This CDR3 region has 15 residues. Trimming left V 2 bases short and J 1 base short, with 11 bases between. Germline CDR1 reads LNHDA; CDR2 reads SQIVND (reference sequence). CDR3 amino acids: CASSIPPEGNTEAFF. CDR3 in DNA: TGTGCCAGTAGTATACCCCCCGAGGGGAACACTGAAGCTTTCTTT.

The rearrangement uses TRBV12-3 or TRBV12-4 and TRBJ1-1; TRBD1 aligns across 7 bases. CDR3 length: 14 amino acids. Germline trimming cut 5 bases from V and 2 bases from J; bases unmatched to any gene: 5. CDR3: CASSARQGNTEAFF. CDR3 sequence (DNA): TGTGCCAGCAGTGCCCGACAGGGAAACACTGAAGCTTTCTTT.

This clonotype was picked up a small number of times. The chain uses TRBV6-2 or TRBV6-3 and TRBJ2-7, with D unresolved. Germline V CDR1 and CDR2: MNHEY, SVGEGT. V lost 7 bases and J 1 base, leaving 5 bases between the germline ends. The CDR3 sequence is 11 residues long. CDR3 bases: TGTGCCAGCACAAGGTCCTACGAGCAGTACTTC. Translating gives CASTRSYEQYF.

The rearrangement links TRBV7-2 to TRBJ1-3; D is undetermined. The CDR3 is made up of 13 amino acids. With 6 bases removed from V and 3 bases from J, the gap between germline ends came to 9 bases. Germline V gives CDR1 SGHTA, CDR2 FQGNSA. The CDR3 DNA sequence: TGTGCCAGCAGGGGTCACGTTGGAAACACCATATATTTT. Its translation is CASRGHVGNTIYF.